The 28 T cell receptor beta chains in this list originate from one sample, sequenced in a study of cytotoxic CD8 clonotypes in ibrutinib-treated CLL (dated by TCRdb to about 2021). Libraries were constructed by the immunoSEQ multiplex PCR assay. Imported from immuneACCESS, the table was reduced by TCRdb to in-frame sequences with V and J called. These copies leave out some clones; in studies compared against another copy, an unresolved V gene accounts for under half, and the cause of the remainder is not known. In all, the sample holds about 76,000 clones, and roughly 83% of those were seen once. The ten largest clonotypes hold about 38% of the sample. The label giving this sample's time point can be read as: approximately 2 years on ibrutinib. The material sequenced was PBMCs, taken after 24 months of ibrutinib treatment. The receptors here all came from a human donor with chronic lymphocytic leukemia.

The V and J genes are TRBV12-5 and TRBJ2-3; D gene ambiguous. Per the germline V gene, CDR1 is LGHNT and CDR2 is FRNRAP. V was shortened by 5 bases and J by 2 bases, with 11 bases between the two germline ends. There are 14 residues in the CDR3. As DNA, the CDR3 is TGTGCTAGTGGTCGTGCAGGTGTCACAGATACGCAGTATTTT. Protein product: CASGRAGVTDTQYF.

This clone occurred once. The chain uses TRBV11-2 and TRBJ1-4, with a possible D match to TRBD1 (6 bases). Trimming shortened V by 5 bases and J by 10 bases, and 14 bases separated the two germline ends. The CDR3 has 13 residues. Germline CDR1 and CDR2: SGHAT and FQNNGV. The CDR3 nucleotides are TGTGCCAGCAGCCCAGGACAGCAGCGAAAACTGTTTTTT. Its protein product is CASSPGQQRKLFF. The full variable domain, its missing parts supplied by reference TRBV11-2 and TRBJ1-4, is EAGVAQSPRYKIIEKRQSVAFWCNPISGHATLYWYQQILGQGPKLLIQFQNNGVVDDSQLPKDRFSAERLKGVDSTLKIQPAKLEDSAVYLCASSPGQQRKLFFGSGTQLSVL.

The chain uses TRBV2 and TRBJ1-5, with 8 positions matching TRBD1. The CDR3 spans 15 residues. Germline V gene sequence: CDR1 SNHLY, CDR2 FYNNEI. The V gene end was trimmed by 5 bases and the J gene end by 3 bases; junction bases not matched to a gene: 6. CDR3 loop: CASSLQGEDNQPQHF. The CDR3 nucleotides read TGTGCCAGCAGTCTACAGGGGGAGGACAATCAGCCCCAGCATTTT.

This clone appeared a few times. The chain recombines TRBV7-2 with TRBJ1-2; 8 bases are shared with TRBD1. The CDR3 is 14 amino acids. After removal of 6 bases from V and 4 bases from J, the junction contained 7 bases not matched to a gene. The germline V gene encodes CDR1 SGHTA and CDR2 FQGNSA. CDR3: CASRTAGGSYGYTF. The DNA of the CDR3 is TGTGCCAGCAGAACCGCAGGGGGCAGCTATGGCTACACCTTC.

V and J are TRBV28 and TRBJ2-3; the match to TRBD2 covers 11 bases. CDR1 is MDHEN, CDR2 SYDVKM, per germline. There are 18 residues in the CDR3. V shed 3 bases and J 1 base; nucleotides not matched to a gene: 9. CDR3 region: CASSFLAGGPGGTDTQYF. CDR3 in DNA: TGTGCCAGCAGTTTTTTAGCGGGAGGGCCTGGGGGCACAGATACGCAGTATTTT.

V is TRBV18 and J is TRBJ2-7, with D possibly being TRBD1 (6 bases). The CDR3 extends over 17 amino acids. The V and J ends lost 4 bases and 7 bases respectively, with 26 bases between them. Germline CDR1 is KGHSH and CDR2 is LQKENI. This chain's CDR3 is CASSRDISGTRVREQYF. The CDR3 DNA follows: TGTGCCAGCTCACGGGATATATCCGGGACACGGGTAAGGGAGCAGTACTTC.

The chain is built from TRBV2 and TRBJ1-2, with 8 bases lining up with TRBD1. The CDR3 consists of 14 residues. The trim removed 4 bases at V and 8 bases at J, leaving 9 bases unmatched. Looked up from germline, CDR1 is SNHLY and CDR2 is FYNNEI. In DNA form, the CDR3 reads TGTGCCAGCAGTGCTGGCAGGGGGCACGAAGGCTACACCTTC. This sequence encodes CASSAGRGHEGYTF.

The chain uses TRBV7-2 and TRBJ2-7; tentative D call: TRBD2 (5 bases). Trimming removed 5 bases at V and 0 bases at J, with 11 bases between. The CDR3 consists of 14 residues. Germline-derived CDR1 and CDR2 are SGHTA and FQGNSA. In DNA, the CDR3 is TGTGCCAGCAGCCCGAGCGGAAGCTCCTACGAGCAGTACTTC. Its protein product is CASSPSGSSYEQYF.

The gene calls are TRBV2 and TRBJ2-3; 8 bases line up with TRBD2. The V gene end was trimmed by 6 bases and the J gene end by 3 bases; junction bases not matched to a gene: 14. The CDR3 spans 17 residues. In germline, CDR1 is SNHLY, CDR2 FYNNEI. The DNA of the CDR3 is TGTGCCAGCAGCGATCGGCTAAGCGGGAGAATGACAGATACGCAGTATTTT. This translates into CASSDRLSGRMTDTQYF.

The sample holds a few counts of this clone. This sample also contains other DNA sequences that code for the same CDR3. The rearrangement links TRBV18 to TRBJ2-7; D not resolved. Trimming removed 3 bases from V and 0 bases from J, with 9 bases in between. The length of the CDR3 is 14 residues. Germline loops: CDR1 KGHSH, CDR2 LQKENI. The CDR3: CASSPGRNSYEQYF. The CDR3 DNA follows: TGTGCCAGCTCACCGGGCAGAAACTCCTACGAGCAGTACTTC.

The CDR3 loop reads CASSTELAGASEQYF. The CDR3 DNA reads as TGTGCCAGCAGCACCGAACTAGCGGGAGCGAGCGAGCAGTACTTC. V and J are TRBV5-5 and TRBJ2-7; 11 bases align to TRBD2. Germline values: CDR1 SGHKS, CDR2 YYEKEE (reference sequence). CDR3 length: 15 residues. V was clipped by 4 bases and J by 6 bases; unmatched bases: 9.

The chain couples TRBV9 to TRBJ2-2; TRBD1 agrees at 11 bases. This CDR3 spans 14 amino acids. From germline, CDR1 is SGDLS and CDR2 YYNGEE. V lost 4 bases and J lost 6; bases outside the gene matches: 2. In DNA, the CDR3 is TGTGCCAGCAGCAAGGGACAGGGGGCCGGGGAGCTGTTTTTT. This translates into CASSKGQGAGELFF.

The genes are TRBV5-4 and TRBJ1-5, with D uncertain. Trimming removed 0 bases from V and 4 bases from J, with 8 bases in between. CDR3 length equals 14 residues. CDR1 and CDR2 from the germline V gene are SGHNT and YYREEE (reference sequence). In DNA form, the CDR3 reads TGTGCCAGCAGCTTGGCCGGTCAGAATCAGCCCCAGCATTTT. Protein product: CASSLAGQNQPQHF.

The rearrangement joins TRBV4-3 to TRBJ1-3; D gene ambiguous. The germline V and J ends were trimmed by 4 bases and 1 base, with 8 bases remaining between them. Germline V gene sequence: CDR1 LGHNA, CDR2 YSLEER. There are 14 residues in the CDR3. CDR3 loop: CASSPGKSGNTIYF. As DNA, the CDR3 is TGCGCCAGCAGCCCGGGGAAATCTGGAAACACCATATATTTT.

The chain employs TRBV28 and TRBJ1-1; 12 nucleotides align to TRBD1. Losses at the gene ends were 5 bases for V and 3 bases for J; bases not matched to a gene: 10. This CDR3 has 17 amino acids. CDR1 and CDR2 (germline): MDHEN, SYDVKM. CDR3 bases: TGTGCCAGCAGTAACTTCCGGGACAGGGGGCTGTACACTGAAGCTTTCTTT. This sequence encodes CASSNFRDRGLYTEAFF.

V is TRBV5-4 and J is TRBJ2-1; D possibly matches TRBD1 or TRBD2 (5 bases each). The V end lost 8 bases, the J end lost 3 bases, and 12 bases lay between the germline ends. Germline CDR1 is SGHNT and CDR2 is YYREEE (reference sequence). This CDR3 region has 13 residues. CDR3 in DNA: TGTGCCAGTCGGGGCCCCTACTACAATGAGCAGTTCTTC. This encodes CASRGPYYNEQFF. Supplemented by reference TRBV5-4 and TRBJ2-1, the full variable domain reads ETGVTQSPTHLIKTRGQQVTLRCSSQSGHNTVSWYQQALGQGPQFIFQYYREEENGRGNFPPRFSGLQFPNYSSELNVNALELDDSALYLCASRGPYYNEQFFGPGTRLTVL.

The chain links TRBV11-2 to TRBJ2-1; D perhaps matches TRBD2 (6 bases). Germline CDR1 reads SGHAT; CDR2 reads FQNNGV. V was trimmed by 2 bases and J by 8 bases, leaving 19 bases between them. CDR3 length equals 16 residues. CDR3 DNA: TGTGCCAGCAGCTTAATAGGTCAGGGAGGCAGCGATGAGCAGTTCTTC. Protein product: CASSLIGQGGSDEQFF.

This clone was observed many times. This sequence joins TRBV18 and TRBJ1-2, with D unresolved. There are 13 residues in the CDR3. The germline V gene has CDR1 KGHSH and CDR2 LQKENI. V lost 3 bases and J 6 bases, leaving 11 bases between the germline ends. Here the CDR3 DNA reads TGTGCCAGCTCACCTAGACCGTCTGATGGCTACACCTTC. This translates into CASSPRPSDGYTF.

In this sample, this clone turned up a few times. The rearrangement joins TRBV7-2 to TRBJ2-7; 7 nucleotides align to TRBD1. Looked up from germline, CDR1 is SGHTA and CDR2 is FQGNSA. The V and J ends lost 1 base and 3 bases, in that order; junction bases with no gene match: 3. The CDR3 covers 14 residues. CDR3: CASSLGTGLYEQYF. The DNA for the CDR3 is TGTGCCAGCAGCTTAGGGACAGGACTCTACGAGCAGTACTTC. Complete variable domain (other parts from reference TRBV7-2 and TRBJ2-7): GAGVSQSPSNKVTEKGKDVELRCDPISGHTALYWYRQSLGQGLEFLIYFQGNSAPDKSGLPSDRFSAERTGGSVSTLTIQRTQQEDSAVYLCASSLGTGLYEQYFGPGTRLTVT.

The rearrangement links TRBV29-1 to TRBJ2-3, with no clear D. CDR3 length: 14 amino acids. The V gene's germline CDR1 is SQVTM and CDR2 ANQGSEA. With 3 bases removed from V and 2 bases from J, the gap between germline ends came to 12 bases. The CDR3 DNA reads TGCAGCGTTGATGGTACAGTGAACACAGATACGCAGTATTTT. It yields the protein CSVDGTVNTDTQYF.

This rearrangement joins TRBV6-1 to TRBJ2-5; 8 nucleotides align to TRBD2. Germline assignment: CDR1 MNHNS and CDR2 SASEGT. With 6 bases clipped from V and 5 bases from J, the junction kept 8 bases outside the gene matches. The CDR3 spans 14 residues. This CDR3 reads CASSPGRAVETQYF. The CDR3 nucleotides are TGTGCCAGCAGCCCCGGGAGGGCGGTGGAGACCCAGTACTTC.

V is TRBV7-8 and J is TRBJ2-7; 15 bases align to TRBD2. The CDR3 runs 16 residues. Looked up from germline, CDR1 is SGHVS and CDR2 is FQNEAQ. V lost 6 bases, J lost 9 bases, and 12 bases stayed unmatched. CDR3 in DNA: TGTGCCAGCAGGTCTTACTCGGGACTAGCGGGAGGAGTGCAGTACTTC. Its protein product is CASRSYSGLAGGVQYF.

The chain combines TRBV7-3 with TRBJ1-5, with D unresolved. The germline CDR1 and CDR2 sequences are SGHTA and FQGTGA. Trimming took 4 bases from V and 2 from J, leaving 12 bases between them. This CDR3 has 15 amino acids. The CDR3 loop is CASSSTLGGNQPQHF. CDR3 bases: TGTGCCAGCAGCTCTACTTTGGGAGGCAATCAGCCCCAGCATTTT.

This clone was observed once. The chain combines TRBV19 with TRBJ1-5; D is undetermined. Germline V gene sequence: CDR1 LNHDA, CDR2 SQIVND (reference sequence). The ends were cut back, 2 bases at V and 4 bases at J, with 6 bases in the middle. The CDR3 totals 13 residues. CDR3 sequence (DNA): TGTGCCAGTAGTATACTCGGGAATCAGCCCCAGCATTTT. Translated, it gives CASSILGNQPQHF.

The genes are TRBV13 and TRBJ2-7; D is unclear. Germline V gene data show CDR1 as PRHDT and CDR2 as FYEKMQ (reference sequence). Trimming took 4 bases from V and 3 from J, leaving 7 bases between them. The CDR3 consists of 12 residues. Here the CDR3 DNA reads TGTGCCAGCAGCTGGGCCGGCTACGAGCAGTACTTC. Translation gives CASSWAGYEQYF.

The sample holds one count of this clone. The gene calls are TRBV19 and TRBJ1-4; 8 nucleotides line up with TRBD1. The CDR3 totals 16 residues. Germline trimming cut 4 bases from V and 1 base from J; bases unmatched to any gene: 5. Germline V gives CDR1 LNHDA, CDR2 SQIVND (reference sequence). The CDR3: CASSSDRGRTNEKLFF. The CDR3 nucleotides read TGTGCCAGTAGTAGCGACAGGGGAAGAACTAATGAAAAACTGTTTTTT.

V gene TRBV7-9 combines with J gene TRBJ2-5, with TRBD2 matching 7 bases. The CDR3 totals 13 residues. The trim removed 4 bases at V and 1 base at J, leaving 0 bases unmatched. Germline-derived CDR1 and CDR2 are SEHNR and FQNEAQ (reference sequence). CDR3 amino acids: CASSWTSQETQYF. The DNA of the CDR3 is TGTGCCAGCAGCTGGACTAGCCAAGAGACCCAGTACTTC.

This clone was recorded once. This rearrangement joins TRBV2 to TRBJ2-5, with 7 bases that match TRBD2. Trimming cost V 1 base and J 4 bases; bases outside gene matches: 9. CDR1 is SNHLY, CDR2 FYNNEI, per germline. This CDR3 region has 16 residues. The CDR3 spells CASSEGGLAGRETQYF. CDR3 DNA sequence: TGTGCCAGCAGTGAAGGAGGGTTAGCGGGTAGAGAGACCCAGTACTTC. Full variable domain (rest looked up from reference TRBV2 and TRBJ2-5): EPEVTQTPSHQVTQMGQEVILRCVPISNHLYFYWYRQILGQKVEFLVSFYNNEISEKSEIFDDQFSVERPDGSNFTLKIRSTKLEDSAMYFCASSEGGLAGRETQYFGPGTRLLVL.